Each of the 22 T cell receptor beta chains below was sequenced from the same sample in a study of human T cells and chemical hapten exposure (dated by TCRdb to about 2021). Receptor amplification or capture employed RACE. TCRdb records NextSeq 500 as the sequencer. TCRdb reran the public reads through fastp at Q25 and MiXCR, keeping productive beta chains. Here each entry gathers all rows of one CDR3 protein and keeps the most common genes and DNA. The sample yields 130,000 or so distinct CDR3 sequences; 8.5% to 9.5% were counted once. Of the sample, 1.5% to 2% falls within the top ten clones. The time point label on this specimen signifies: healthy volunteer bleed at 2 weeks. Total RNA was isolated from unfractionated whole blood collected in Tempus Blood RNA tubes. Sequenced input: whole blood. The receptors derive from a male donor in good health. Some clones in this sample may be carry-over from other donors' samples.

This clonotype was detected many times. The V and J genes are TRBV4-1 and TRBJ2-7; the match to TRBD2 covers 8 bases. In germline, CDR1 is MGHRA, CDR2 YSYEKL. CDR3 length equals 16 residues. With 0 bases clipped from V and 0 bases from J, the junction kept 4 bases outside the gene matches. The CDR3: CASSQERTSFSYEQYF. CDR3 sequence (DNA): TGCGCCAGCAGCCAAGAAAGGACTAGCTTCTCCTACGAGCAGTACTTC.

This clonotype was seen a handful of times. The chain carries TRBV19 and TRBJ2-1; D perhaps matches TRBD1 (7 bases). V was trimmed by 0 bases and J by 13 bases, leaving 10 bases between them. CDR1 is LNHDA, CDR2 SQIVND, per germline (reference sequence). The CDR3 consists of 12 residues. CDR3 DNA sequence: TGTGCCAGTAGTATAGACAGGGGGGAACAGTTCTTC. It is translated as CASSIDRGEQFF.

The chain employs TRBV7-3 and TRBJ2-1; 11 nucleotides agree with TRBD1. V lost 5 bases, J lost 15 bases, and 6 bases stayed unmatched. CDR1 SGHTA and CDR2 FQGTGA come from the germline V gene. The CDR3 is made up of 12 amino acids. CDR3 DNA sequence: TGTGCCAGCAGCGGGGGGACAGGGGGTACGTTCTTC. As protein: CASSGGTGGTFF. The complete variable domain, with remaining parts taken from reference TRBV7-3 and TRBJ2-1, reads GAGVSQTPSNKVTEKGKYVELRCDPISGHTALYWYRQSLGQGPEFLIYFQGTGAADDSGLPNDRFFAVRPEGSVSTLKIQRTERGDSAVYLCASSGGTGGTFFGPGTRLTVL.

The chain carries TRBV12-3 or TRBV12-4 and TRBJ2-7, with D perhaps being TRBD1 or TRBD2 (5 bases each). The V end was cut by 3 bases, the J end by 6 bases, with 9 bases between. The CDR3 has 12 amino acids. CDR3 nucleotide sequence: TGTGCCAGCAGTTTCTATGGGGGCGAGCAGTACTTC. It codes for CASSFYGGEQYF.

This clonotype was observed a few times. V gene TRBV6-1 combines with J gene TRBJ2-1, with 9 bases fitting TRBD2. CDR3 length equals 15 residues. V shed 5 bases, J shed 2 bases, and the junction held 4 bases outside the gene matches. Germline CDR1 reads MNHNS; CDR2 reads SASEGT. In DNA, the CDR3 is TGTGCCAGCAGTACCATAGCGGGGGCCTACAATGAGCAGTTCTTC. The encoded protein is CASSTIAGAYNEQFF.

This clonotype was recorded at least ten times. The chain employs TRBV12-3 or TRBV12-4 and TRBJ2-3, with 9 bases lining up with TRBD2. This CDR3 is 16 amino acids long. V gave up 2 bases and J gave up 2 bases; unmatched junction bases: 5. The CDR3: CASSLRLAAPTDTQYF. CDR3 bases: TGTGCCAGCAGTTTAAGACTAGCGGCCCCCACAGATACGCAGTATTTT.

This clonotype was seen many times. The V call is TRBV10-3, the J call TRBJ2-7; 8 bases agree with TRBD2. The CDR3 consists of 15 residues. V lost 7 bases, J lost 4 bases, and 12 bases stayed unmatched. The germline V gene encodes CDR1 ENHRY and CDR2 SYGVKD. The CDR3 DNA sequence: TGTGCCATCAAAGTAGCGGGAAGAGGAATATACGAGCAGTACTTC. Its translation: CAIKVAGRGIYEQYF.

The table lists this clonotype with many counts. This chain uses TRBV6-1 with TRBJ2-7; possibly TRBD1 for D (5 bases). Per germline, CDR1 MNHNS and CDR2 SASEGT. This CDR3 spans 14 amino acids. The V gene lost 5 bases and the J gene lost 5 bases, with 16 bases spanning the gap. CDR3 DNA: TGTGCCAGCAGTTTAAAAGGGGTCCGGGACGAGCAGTACTTC. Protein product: CASSLKGVRDEQYF.

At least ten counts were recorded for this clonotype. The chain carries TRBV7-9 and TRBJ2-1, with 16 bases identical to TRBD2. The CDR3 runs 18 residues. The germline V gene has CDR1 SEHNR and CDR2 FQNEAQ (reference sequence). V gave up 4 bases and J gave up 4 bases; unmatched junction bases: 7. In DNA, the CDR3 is TGTGCCAGCAGCTCGACTCCGGGACTAGCGGGAGGGTACAATGAGCAGTTCTTC. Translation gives CASSSTPGLAGGYNEQFF.

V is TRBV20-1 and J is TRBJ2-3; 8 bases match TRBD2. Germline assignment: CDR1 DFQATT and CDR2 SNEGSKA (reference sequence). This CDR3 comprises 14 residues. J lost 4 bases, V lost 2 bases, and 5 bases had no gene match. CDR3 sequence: CSARQLADPDTQYF. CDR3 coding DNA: TGCAGTGCTAGACAACTAGCGGACCCAGATACGCAGTATTTT.

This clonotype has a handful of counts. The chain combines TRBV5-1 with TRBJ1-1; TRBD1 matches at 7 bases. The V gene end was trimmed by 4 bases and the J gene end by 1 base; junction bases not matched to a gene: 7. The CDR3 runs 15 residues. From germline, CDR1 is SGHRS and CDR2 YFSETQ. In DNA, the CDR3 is TGCGCCAGCAGCCGGCGGACAGGACCGAACACTGAAGCTTTCTTT. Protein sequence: CASSRRTGPNTEAFF.

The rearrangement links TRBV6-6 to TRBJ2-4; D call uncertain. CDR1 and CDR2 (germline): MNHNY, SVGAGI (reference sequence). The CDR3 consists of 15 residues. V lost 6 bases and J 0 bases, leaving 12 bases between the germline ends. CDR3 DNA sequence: TGTGCCAGCAGCCAAGAGGCACTAGCCAAAAACATTCAGTACTTC. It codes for CASSQEALAKNIQYF.

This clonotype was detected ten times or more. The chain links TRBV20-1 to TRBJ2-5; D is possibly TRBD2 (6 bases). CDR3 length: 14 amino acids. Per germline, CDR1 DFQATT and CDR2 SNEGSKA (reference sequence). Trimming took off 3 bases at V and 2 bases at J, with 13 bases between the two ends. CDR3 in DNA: TGCAGTGCTAGCCTCCTCAGCGGGCAAGAGACCCAGTACTTC. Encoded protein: CSASLLSGQETQYF.

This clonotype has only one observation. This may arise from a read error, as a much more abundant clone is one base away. The CDR3 loop is CASSLGEPTPEAFF. The CDR3, as DNA: TGCGCCAGCAGCTTGGGGGAGCCGACCCCCGAGGCTTTCTTT. The rearrangement links TRBV5-1 to TRBJ1-1; no firm D call. This CDR3 contains 14 residues. The V gene's germline CDR1 is SGHRS and CDR2 YFSETQ. Trimming took off 0 bases at V and 11 bases at J, with 17 bases between the two ends. Complete variable domain (other parts from reference TRBV5-1 and TRBJ1-1): KAGVTQTPRYLIKTRGQQVTLSCSPISGHRSVSWYQQTPGQGLQFLFEYFSETQRNKGNFPGRFSGRQFSNSRSEMNVSTLELGDSALYLCASSLGEPTPEAFFGQGTRLTVV.

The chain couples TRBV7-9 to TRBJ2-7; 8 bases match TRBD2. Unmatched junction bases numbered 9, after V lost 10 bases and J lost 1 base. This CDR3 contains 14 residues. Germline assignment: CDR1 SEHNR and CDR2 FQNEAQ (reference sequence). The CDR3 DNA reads TGTGCCACCGGGGGGGAAGGTTCTTCCTACGAGCAGTACTTC. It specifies CATGGEGSSYEQYF.

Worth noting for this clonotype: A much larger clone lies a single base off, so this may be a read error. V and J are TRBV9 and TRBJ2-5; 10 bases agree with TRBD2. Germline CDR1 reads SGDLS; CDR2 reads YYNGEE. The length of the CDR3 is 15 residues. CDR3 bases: TGTGACAGCAGCCCAAGCGGGGGGGGCCAAGAGACCCAGTACTTC. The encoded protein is CDSSPSGGGQETQYF.

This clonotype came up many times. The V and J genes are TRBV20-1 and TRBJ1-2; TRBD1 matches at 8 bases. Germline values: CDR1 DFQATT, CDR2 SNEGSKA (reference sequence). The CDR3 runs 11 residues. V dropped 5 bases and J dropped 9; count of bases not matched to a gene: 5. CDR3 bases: TGCAGTGCTTCGACAGGGGTGAGCTACACCTTC. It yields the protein CSASTGVSYTF.

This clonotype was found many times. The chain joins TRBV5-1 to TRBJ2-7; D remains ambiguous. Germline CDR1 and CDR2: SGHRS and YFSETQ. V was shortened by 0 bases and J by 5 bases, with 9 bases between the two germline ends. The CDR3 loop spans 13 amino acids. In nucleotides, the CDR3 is TGCGCCAGCAGCTTGGCCAGAAGCGACGAGCAGTACTTC. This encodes CASSLARSDEQYF.

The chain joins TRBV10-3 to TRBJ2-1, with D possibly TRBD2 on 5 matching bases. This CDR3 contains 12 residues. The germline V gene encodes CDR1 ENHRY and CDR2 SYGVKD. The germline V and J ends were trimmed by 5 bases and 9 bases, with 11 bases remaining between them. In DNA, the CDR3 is TGTGCCATCAGTTATAGCGAAGGTGAGCAGTTCTTC. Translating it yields CAISYSEGEQFF.

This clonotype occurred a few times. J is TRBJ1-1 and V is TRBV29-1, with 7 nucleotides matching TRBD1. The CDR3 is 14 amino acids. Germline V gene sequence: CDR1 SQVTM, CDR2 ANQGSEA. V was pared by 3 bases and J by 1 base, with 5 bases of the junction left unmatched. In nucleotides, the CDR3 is TGCAGCGTTGACTCACGGACAGGGAACACTGAAGCTTTCTTT. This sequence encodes CSVDSRTGNTEAFF.

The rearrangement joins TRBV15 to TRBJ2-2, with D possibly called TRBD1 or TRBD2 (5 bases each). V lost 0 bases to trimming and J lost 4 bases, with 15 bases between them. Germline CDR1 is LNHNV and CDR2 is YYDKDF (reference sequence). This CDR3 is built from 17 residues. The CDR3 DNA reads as TGTGCCACCAGCAGAGATCAGTTGGGGGTTTCCACCGGGGAGCTGTTTTTT. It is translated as CATSRDQLGVSTGELFF.

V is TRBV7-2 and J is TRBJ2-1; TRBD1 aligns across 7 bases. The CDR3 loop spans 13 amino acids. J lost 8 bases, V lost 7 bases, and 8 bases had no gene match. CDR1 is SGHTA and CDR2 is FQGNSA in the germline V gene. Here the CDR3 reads CASTPQGVHEQFF. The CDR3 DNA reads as TGTGCCAGCACCCCGCAGGGGGTCCATGAGCAGTTCTTC. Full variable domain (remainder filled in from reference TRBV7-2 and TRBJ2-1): GAGVSQSPSNKVTEKGKDVELRCDPISGHTALYWYRQSLGQGLEFLIYFQGNSAPDKSGLPSDRFSAERTGGSVSTLTIQRTQQEDSAVYLCASTPQGVHEQFFGPGTRLTVL.